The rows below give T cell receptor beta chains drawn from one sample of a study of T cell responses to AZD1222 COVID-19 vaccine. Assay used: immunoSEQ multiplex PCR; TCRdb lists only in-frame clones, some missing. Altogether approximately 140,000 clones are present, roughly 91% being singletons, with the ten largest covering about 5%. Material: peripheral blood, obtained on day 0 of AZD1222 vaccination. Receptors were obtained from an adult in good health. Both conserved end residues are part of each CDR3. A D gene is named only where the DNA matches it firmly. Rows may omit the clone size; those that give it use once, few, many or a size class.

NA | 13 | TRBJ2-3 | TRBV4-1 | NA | TGCGCCAGCAGCCCACGTAACGTAGATACGCAGTATTTT | CASSPRNVDTQYF
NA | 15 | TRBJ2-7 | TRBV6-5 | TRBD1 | TGTGCCAGCAGTTACTCGGGGGACAGTTCCTACGAGCAGTACTTC | CASSYSGDSSYEQYF
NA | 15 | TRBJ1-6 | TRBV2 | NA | TGTGCCAGCAGTGCCACCGATTGGACTAATTCACCCCTCCACTTT | CASSATDWTNSPLHF
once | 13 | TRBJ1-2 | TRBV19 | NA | TGTGCCAGTAGTCCCTCCACAAGTAATGGCTACACCTTC | CASSPSTSNGYTF
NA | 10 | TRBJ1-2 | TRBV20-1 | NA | TGCAGTGCTAGAGAGAGAGGCTACACCTTC | CSARERGYTF
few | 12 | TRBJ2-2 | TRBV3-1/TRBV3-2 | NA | TGTGCCAGCAGCCAAGTGGCCGGGGAGCTGTTTTTT | CASSQVAGELFF
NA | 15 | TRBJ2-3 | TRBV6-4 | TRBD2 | TGTGCCAGCAGTGATGGAACGGGGGGGACAGATACGCAGTATTTT | CASSDGTGGTDTQYF
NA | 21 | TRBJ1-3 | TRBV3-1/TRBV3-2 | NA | TGTGCCAGCAGCCAAGGGACACGATATATTGACGGGAAAAGGGTTGGAAACACCATATATTTT | CASSQGTRYIDGKRVGNTIYF
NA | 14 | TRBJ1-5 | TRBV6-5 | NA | TGTGCCAGCAGTTCCAACCAACAAGGTCGGCCCCAGCATTTT | CASSSNQQGRPQHF
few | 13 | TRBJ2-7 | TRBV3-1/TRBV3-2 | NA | TGTGCCAGCAGCCAAAGCTTCCGAGGAGAGCAGTACTTC | CASSQSFRGEQYF
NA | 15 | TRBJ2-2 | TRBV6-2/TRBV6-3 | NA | TGTGCCAGCCGCCGTTGGGGGGATGGTGCCGGGGAGCTGTTTTTT | CASRRWGDGAGELFF
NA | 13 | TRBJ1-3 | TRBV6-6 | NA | TGTGCCACCCTGGTTCCAACTGGAAACACCATATATTTT | CATLVPTGNTIYF
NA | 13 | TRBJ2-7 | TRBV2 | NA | TGTGCCAGCCAACGCAGGGAGAACTCCGAGCAGTACTTC | CASQRRENSEQYF
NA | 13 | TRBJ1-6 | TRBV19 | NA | TGTGCCAGTAGGGCGGTGCGGAATTCACCCCTCCACTTT | CASRAVRNSPLHF
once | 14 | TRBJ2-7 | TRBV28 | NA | TGTGCCACCTCCCCCCCCCAGGACCACTACGAGCAGTACTTC | CATSPPQDHYEQYF
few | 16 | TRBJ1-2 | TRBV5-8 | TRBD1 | TGTGCCAGCAGCTTGGGGGGACAGGGGCAGAACTATGGCTACACCTTC | CASSLGGQGQNYGYTF
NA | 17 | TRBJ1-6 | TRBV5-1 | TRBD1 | TGCGCCAGCAGCTTATACAGGGGACTCGGTAATAATTCACCCCTCCACTTT | CASSLYRGLGNNSPLHF
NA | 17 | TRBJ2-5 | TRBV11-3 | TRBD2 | TGTGCCAGCAGCCTAGGAGCTAGCGGGGGGATCCAAGAGACCCAGTACTTC | CASSLGASGGIQETQYF
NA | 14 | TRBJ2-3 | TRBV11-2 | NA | TGTGCCAGCAGCTTATCTCTGATGGGGGTCACGCAGTATTTT | CASSLSLMGVTQYF
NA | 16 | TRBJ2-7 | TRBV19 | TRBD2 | TGTGCCAGTAGTATGGGACTAGCGGGGGGTTCCTACGAGCAGTACTTC | CASSMGLAGGSYEQYF
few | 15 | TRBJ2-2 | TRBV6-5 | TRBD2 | TGTGCCAGCAGTTACTCCTTTACTAGCGGAGGGGAGCTGTTTTTT | CASSYSFTSGGELFF
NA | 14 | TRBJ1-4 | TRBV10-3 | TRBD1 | TGTGCCATCAGTGACCGGACAGGGGAGGAAAAACTGTTTTTT | CAISDRTGEEKLFF
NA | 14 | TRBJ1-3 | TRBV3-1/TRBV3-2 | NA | TGTGCCAGCAGCCGGGCAGTTTCTGGAAACACCATATATTTT | CASSRAVSGNTIYF
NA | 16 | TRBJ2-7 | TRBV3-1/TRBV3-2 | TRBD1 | TGTGCCAGCAGCCCCCCAGTGCAGGGGGCAAGATACGAGCAGTACTTC | CASSPPVQGARYEQYF